This is a list of T cell receptor beta chains from one sample in a study of T cells after yellow fever vaccination. TCRdb analysed the 5' RACE reads with MiXCR anew, one entry per CDR3 protein. Found here are over 300,000 distinct CDR3 sequences, 4.1% of them singletons; the top ten hold approximately 25%. Sequenced here: PBMCs, sampled 5 days after the yellow fever booster vaccination. Receptor source: a man between 18 and 35 years old who received the YFV17D yellow fever vaccine. Each CDR3 is given with its conserved first and last residue. A D gene is named only where the DNA matches it firmly. A row's size may be missing; if present it is once, few, many or a size class.

CDR3 length	V gene	J gene	D gene	clone size	CDR3 protein	CDR3 DNA
15	TRBV28	TRBJ2-5	TRBD1	few	CASSHWTGGAETQYF	TGTGCCAGCAGCCACTGGACAGGGGGGGCGGAGACCCAGTACTTC
13	TRBV7-2	TRBJ1-1	NA	NA	CASSPRGDSEAFF	TGTGCCAGCAGCCCTCGGGGGGACTCTGAAGCTTTCTTT
13	TRBV10-3	TRBJ1-1	TRBD1	few	CAIRDRGDTEAFF	TGTGCCATCCGGGACAGGGGGGACACTGAAGCTTTCTTT
17	TRBV7-2	TRBJ1-5	TRBD1	NA	CASSLARDRGGSQPQHF	TGTGCCAGCAGCTTAGCCCGGGACAGGGGCGGGAGTCAGCCCCAGCATTTT
15	TRBV7-2	TRBJ1-2	NA	many	CASSLAQGRYDGYTF	TGTGCCAGCAGCTTAGCGCAGGGGCGCTACGATGGCTACACCTTC
15	TRBV7-2	TRBJ1-6	NA	many	CASSLDGQSYSPLHF	TGTGCCAGCAGCTTAGATGGCCAGTCCTACTCACCCCTCCACTTT
15	TRBV24-1	TRBJ2-3	TRBD1	NA	CATSPTGRGEDTQYF	TGTGCCACCAGTCCGACAGGGAGAGGGGAAGATACGCAGTATTTT
16	TRBV4-1	TRBJ2-2	TRBD1	few	CASSQEGRDRTGELFF	TGCGCCAGCAGCCAAGAGGGTCGGGACAGGACCGGGGAGCTGTTTTTT
13	TRBV12-3/TRBV12-4	TRBJ2-1	NA	NA	CASSTRANNEQFF	TGTGCCAGCAGTACACGGGCCAACAATGAGCAGTTCTTC
13	TRBV7-9	TRBJ1-5	NA	NA	CASSSHSNQPQHF	TGTGCCAGCAGCTCGCATAGCAATCAGCCCCAGCATTTT
19	TRBV4-1	TRBJ2-3	NA	NA	CASSPRAGGERITTDTQYF	TGCGCCAGCAGCCCAAGGGCCGGGGGCGAGCGCATTACCACAGATACGCAGTATTTT
19	TRBV7-2	TRBJ2-3	NA	NA	CASSTLNPGRDLRTHTQYF	TGTGCCAGCAGCACACTTAATCCAGGACGGGACTTGAGGACACATACGCAGTATTTT
13	TRBV5-4	TRBJ1-2	NA	many	CASSLGVSYGYTF	TGTGCCAGCAGCTTGGGCGTAAGCTATGGCTACACCTTC
14	TRBV5-1	TRBJ2-4	TRBD1	NA	CASSSRDRGDIQYF	TGCGCCAGCAGCTCCCGGGACAGGGGTGACATTCAGTACTTC
15	TRBV10-2	TRBJ2-1	TRBD1	NA	CASSLLDREINEQFF	TGCGCCAGCAGCCTTTTGGACAGGGAGATCAATGAGCAGTTCTTC
12	TRBV29-1	TRBJ1-2	NA	NA	CSASRGPGGYTF	TGCAGCGCCTCGCGGGGCCCTGGTGGCTACACCTTC
16	TRBV11-2	TRBJ2-1	NA	few	CASSIFYTSSYNEQFF	TGTGCCAGCAGCATCTTTTATACAAGCTCCTACAATGAGCAGTTCTTC
13	TRBV11-3	TRBJ2-1	NA	few	CASSLRNRNEQFF	TGTGCCAGCAGCCTGCGGAACAGAAATGAGCAGTTCTTC
12	TRBV2	TRBJ1-6	NA	few	CASSLGRKPLHF	TGTGCCAGCAGTCTCGGACGAAAACCCCTCCACTTT
14	TRBV30	TRBJ2-7	TRBD1	many	CAWSAGQGTYEQYF	TGTGCCTGGAGTGCCGGACAGGGTACCTACGAGCAGTACTTC
16	TRBV10-3	TRBJ2-7	NA	NA	CATRLSTGQDGGEQYF	TGTGCCACGCGTCTTTCTACCGGACAGGACGGGGGCGAGCAGTACTTC
19	TRBV3-1	TRBJ2-2	TRBD2	NA	CASSHSGLAGGHRTGELFF	TGTGCCAGCAGCCACAGTGGACTAGCGGGGGGGCATCGGACCGGGGAGCTGTTTTTT
15	TRBV11-3	TRBJ2-3	TRBD1	NA	CASSLAGTGPNTQYF	TGTGCCAGCAGCTTAGCCGGGACAGGGCCCAATACGCAGTATTTT
19	TRBV12-3/TRBV12-4	TRBJ2-3	TRBD2	few	CASSLRSPSGGARTDTQYF	TGTGCCAGCAGTTTAAGATCTCCTAGCGGGGGGGCGAGGACAGATACGCAGTATTTT
18	TRBV12-3/TRBV12-4	TRBJ2-4	TRBD1	many	CASSTGTPGQGNKNIQYF	TGTGCCAGCAGCACTGGAACTCCGGGACAGGGAAACAAAAACATTCAGTACTTC
13	TRBV10-3	TRBJ2-5	TRBD2	NA	CATVAGAQETQYF	TGTGCCACAGTAGCGGGGGCCCAAGAGACCCAGTACTTC
15	TRBV7-9	TRBJ1-2	TRBD1	few	CASSANAGTGRGYTF	TGTGCCAGCAGCGCCAACGCCGGGACAGGGCGGGGCTACACCTTC
15	TRBV7-9	TRBJ2-3	NA	NA	CASSPGPGGTDTQYF	TGTGCCAGCAGCCCCGGGCCTGGGGGAACAGATACGCAGTATTTT
14	TRBV27	TRBJ2-2	NA	few	CASTRQGGTGELFF	TGTGCCAGCACCAGACAGGGAGGCACCGGGGAGCTGTTTTTT
12	TRBV7-6	TRBJ1-4	NA	few	CASSPTNKKLFF	TGTGCCAGCAGCCCTACAAACAAAAAACTGTTTTTT
13	TRBV7-9	TRBJ1-4	NA	many	CASSLEGEEKLFF	TGTGCCAGCAGCTTGGAAGGGGAAGAAAAACTGTTTTTT
14	TRBV12-3/TRBV12-4	TRBJ1-5	NA	few	CASSFWQGNQPQHF	TGTGCCAGCAGTTTTTGGCAGGGCAATCAGCCCCAGCATTTT
16	TRBV24-1	TRBJ1-5	TRBD1	NA	CATSDPGQGTNQPQHF	TGTGCCACCAGTGACCCCGGACAGGGGACCAATCAGCCCCAGCATTTT
15	TRBV5-6	TRBJ2-3	NA	NA	CASSLVSAAADTQYF	TGTGCCAGCAGCTTGGTCTCGGCGGCGGCAGATACGCAGTATTTT
15	TRBV20-1	TRBJ1-2	NA	few	CSAQTTGRASYGYTF	TGCAGTGCTCAGACGACAGGAAGAGCTTCCTATGGCTACACCTTC
15	TRBV6-5	TRBJ2-5	TRBD2	NA	CASCQLAGPGETQYF	TGTGCCAGCTGTCAACTAGCGGGGCCGGGAGAGACCCAGTACTTC
18	TRBV12-3/TRBV12-4	TRBJ2-3	NA	many	CASSFVGVKRLHTDTQYF	TGTGCCAGCAGTTTCGTGGGTGTCAAGCGTCTTCACACAGATACGCAGTATTTT
14	TRBV6-6	TRBJ2-1	NA	NA	CASSYPSGSNEQFF	TGTGCCAGCAGTTACCCTTCGGGGAGCAATGAGCAGTTCTTC
12	TRBV20-1	TRBJ1-5	NA	few	CSAPTPGWPQHF	TGCAGTGCACCGACTCCGGGGTGGCCCCAGCATTTT
16	TRBV10-3	TRBJ1-6	NA	many	CAISERRAGSNSPLHF	TGTGCCATCAGTGAGAGACGGGCAGGGAGCAATTCACCCCTCCACTTT